This TCR beta chain was sequenced in a study of blood T cell repertoires in COVID-19. For the study at large: COVID-19 samples, acute and convalescent, were from the United States, Italy and Spain. T cells, B-cell-depleted T cells, or PBMCs supplied cDNA or gDNA.

Source study methods: Cell counts per sample came from amplifying reference gene primers. Profiled with immunoSEQ multiplex PCR; TCRdb holds only in-frame clones, not every one. D and trimming come from the DNA, and the V and J calls and clone size come from that table. The sample lists about 110,000 clones, about 85% seen once, with approximately 2.1% in the top ten. V was pared by 5 bases and J by 3 bases, with 9 bases of the junction left unmatched. The CDR3 length is 15 residues. Per the germline V gene, CDR1 is MDHEN and CDR2 is SYDVKM. The material sequenced was peripheral blood. The chain couples TRBV28 to TRBJ1-2; 7 bases line up with TRBD1. This sequence originates from a human donor in a cohort sampled during active COVID-19. CDR3 DNA sequence: TGTGCCAGCAGTCTAGGACAGGCTGGGGACTATGGCTACACCTTC. It is translated as CASSLGQAGDYGYTF.